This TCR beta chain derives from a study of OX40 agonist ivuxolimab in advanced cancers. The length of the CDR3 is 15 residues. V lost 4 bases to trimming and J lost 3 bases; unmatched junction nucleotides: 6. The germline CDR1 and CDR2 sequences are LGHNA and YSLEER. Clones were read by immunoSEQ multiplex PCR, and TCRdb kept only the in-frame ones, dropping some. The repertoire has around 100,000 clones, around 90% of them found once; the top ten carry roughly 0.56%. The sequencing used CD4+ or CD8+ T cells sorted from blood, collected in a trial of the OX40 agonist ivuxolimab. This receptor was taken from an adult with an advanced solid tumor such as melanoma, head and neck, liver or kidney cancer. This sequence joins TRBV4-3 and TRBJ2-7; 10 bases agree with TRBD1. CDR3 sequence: CASSPGQGVYYEQYF. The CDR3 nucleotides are TGCGCCAGCAGCCCCGGACAGGGGGTATACTACGAGCAGTACTTC.